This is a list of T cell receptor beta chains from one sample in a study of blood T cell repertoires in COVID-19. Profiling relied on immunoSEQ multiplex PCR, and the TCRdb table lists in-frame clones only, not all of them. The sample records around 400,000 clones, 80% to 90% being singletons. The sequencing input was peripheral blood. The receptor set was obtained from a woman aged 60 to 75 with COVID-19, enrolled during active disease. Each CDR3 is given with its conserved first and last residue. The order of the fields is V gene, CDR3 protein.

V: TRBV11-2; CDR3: CASSPGWQGRSGYTF
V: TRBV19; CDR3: CASSMRLFSGNTIYF
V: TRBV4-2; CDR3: CASSQDWDRGSRPQHF
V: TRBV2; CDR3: CASCLGGPNEKLFF
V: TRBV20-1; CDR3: CSARAGGEAFF
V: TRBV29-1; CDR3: CSVSTPQETQYF
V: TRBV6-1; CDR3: CASSGLSGGPQKNIQYF
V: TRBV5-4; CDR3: CASSWYRGGTDTQYF
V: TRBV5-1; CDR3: CASSLDPPWAGLSGNTIYF
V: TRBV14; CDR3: CASSPGGAVYEQYF
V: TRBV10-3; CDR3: CAMSGVGTEAFF
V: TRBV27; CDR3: CASSLGGIAGYEQYF
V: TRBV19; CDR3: CASSMGPRRGAYNEQFF
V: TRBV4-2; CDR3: CASSQEGFRPQHF
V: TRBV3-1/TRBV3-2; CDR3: CASSLGGPYGYTF
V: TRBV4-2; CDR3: CASSQGLAAIGEQFF
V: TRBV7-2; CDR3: CASGTSGGPQQYF
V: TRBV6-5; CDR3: CASSKTGGNTEAFF
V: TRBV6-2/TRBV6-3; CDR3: CASSYSGTSGVYNEQFF
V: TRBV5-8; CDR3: CASNLLTGSSGANVLTF
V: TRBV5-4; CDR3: CASSLKDRGGSNQPQHF
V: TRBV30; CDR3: CAWSQNFRNTEAFF
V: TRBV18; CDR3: CASSLSGQQQETQYF
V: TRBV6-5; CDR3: CASSYSRERNQPQHF
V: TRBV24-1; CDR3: CATSDFGGARTGELFF
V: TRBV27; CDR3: CASSSPLTGDRAQYF
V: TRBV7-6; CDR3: CASTNRGAGGETQYF
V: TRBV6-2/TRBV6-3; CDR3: CASCWTGGISNQPQHF
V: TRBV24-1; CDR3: CATSDLVTAEYNEQFF
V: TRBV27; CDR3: CASSLVPGDPGANVLTF
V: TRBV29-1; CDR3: CSAVGFPGGTDTQYF
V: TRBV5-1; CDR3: CASSLEGQTVSFF
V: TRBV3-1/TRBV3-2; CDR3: CASRGGLPTMGSGELFF